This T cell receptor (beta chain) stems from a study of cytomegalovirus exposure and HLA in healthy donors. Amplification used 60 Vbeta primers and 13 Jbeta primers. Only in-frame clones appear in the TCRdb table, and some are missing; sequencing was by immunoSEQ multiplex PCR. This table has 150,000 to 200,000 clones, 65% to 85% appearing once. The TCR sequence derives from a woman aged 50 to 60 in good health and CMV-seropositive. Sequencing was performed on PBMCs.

CDR3 protein: CAWSAQQGVLYEQYF. The CDR3 bases are TGTGCCTGGAGTGCTCAGCAGGGGGTACTATACGAGCAGTACTTC. The chain links TRBV30 to TRBJ2-5; 7 nucleotides agree with TRBD1. The J call may be incorrect, as the DNA end agrees better with TRBJ2-7. Germline CDR1 is GTSNPN and CDR2 is SVGIG (reference sequence). The CDR3 has 15 residues.